This TCR beta chain appears in the sequencing data of a study of blood T cells in healthy people across ages. A sample-barcoded 5' primer and a J-beta primer mix were used in a second PCR of about 7 to 12 cycles. TCRdb reprocessed the 5' RACE reads with MiXCR, giving one entry per CDR3 protein. The profile covers about 680,000 distinct CDR3 sequences, with around 45% appearing a single time and roughly 31% taken by the ten largest. V lost 7 bases, J lost 0 bases, and 1 base stayed unmatched. This CDR3 is built from 12 residues. Germline V lookup: CDR1 SQVTM, CDR2 ANQGSEA. This clonotype was detected a few times.

This receptor was obtained from a woman between 55 and 75 years old in good health. This chain connects TRBV29-1 to TRBJ2-5, with TRBD1 matching over 8 bases. Sequencing was carried out using blood. The CDR3 sequence: CSEGQDQETQYF. For the CDR3, the DNA is TGCAGCGAGGGACAGGACCAAGAGACCCAGTACTTC.